This T cell receptor (beta chain) was sequenced during a study of blood T cell repertoires in COVID-19. For the study at large: COVID-19 samples from acute and convalescent phases originated in the United States, Italy and Spain. Sample material is recorded as cDNA or gDNA derived from T cells, B-cell-depleted T cells, or PBMCs.

The CDR3 sequence is 14 residues long. Germline CDR1 reads MNHNS; CDR2 reads SASEGT. The V gene lost 2 bases and the J gene lost 7 bases, with 15 bases spanning the gap. Only a few counts were recorded for this clone. As processed by the authors: Estimated nucleated cell counts came from reference gene primer amplification. Clones were read by immunoSEQ multiplex PCR, and TCRdb kept only the in-frame ones, dropping some. V, J and clone size are those of that table, while D and trimming were read from the DNA. The sample lists around 100,000 clones; about 85% were seen once. Sequencing was performed on peripheral blood. The source of this sequence is a man between 50 and 59 years old in a cohort sampled during active COVID-19. This chain joins TRBV6-1 and TRBJ2-7; TRBD2 is a possible D gene (7 bases). CDR3 sequence: CASSESGGGGEQYF. Written as DNA, the CDR3 is TGTGCCAGCAGTGAAAGTGGGGGGGGCGGAGAGCAGTACTTC.